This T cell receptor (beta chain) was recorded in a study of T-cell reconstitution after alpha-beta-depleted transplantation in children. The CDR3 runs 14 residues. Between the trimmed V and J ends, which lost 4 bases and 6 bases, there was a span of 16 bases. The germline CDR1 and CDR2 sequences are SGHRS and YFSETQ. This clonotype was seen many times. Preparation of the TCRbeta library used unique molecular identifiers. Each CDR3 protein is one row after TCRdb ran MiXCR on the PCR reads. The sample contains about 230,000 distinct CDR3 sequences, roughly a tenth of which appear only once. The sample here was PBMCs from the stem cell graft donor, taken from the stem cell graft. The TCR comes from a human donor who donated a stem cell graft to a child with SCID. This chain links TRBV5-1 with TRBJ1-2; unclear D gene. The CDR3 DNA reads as TGCGCCAGCAGCCCTTGGACCCGATCGGATGGCTACACCTTC. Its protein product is CASSPWTRSDGYTF.